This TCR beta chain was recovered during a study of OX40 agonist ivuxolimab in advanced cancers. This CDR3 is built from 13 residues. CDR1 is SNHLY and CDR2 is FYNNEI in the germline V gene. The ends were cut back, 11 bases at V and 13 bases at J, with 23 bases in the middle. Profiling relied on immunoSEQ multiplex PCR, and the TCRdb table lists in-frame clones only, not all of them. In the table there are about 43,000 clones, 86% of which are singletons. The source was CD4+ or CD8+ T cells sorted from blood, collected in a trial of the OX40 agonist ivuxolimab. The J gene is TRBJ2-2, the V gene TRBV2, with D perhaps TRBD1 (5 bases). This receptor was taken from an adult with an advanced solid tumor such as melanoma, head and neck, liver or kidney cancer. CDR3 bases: TGTGCCGCAGGATTTGGCAGGGTTGGGTGGCTGTTTTTT. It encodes CAAGFGRVGWLFF.